This is a list of T cell receptor beta chains from one sample in a study of blood T cell repertoires in COVID-19. Sequenced by immunoSEQ multiplex PCR; TCRdb stores in-frame clones only, minus some. The table includes approximately 200,000 clones, about 80% detected once. Sequencing input: peripheral blood. These receptors all come from a woman over 75 with COVID-19, enrolled during active disease. Each CDR3 is given with its conserved first and last residue. The order of the fields is J gene, clone size, D gene, V gene, CDR3 DNA, CDR3 protein. A D gene is named only where the DNA matches it firmly. For some rows the clone size is stated as once, few or many, or as a class when expanded; others skip it.

j_call: TRBJ2-2
clone_size: NA
d_call: NA
v_call: TRBV3-1/TRBV3-2
cdr3_nt: TGTGCCAGCAGCCCGGGGGGCGGGGGCCTCTACACCGGGGAGCTGTTTTTT
cdr3_aa: CASSPGGGGLYTGELFF

j_call: TRBJ1-3
clone_size: NA
d_call: NA
v_call: TRBV27
cdr3_nt: TGTGCCAGCAGTGCGTCAGGGTTCTCTGGAAACACCATATATTTT
cdr3_aa: CASSASGFSGNTIYF

j_call: TRBJ2-5
clone_size: NA
d_call: TRBD2
v_call: TRBV27
cdr3_nt: TGTGCCAGCAGCCAGCCGGGACTAGCGGTTGAGACCCAGTACTTC
cdr3_aa: CASSQPGLAVETQYF

j_call: TRBJ1-5
clone_size: few
d_call: NA
v_call: TRBV2
cdr3_nt: TGTGCCAGCAGCCCACAGGTGGATCAGCCCCAGCATTTT
cdr3_aa: CASSPQVDQPQHF

j_call: TRBJ2-1
clone_size: NA
d_call: TRBD2
v_call: TRBV27
cdr3_nt: TGTGCCAGCAGTTTATGGTTCCTAGCGGGGGCCCAAGTGGGAGATGAGCAGTTCTTC
cdr3_aa: CASSLWFLAGAQVGDEQFF

j_call: TRBJ1-6
clone_size: NA
d_call: NA
v_call: TRBV5-1
cdr3_nt: TGCGCCAGCAGCCTGACGGGACGGACAGATAATTCACCCCTCCACTTT
cdr3_aa: CASSLTGRTDNSPLHF

j_call: TRBJ1-6
clone_size: NA
d_call: TRBD1
v_call: TRBV5-1
cdr3_nt: TGCGCCAGCAGCAACCAGGGACAGCCTAATTCACCCCTCCACTTT
cdr3_aa: CASSNQGQPNSPLHF

j_call: TRBJ2-7
clone_size: NA
d_call: NA
v_call: TRBV11-2
cdr3_nt: TGTGCCAGCAGCTGGCGGGACGGAGCTTTATGGTACTTC
cdr3_aa: CASSWRDGALWYF

j_call: TRBJ1-2
clone_size: NA
d_call: TRBD1
v_call: TRBV6-5
cdr3_nt: TGTGCCAGCCTCGACATCAACAGGGGATTCTATGGCTACACCTTC
cdr3_aa: CASLDINRGFYGYTF

j_call: TRBJ2-5
clone_size: NA
d_call: TRBD1
v_call: TRBV29-1
cdr3_nt: TGCAGCGTTAGACAGGGTTCGTTGGAGACCCAGTACTTC
cdr3_aa: CSVRQGSLETQYF

j_call: TRBJ2-5
clone_size: NA
d_call: NA
v_call: TRBV9
cdr3_nt: TGTGCCAGCAGCGTAGCTATAAGTCAGGGGGGCCGTAGCGGCCAAGAGACCCAGTACTTC
cdr3_aa: CASSVAISQGGRSGQETQYF

j_call: TRBJ2-7
clone_size: NA
d_call: TRBD1
v_call: TRBV25-1
cdr3_nt: TGTGCCAGCAGTGATCCGGGACAGGGATTTTACGAGCAGTACTTC
cdr3_aa: CASSDPGQGFYEQYF

j_call: TRBJ2-2
clone_size: once
d_call: NA
v_call: TRBV28
cdr3_nt: TGTGCCAGCAGTCTTTCGGGTACCGGGGAGCTGTTTTTT
cdr3_aa: CASSLSGTGELFF

j_call: TRBJ2-5
clone_size: NA
d_call: TRBD2
v_call: TRBV7-8
cdr3_nt: TGTGCCAGCAGCTTAAGAGGACTAGCGGGAGTCACCCAGTACTTC
cdr3_aa: CASSLRGLAGVTQYF

j_call: TRBJ1-4
clone_size: few
d_call: TRBD1
v_call: TRBV5-1
cdr3_nt: TGCGCCAGCAGCCCGCGACAGGGTAGTTATGAAAAACTGTTTTTT
cdr3_aa: CASSPRQGSYEKLFF

j_call: TRBJ1-1
clone_size: NA
d_call: NA
v_call: TRBV5-6
cdr3_nt: TGTGCCAGCAGCTCTCTCCTAGGACAGACAATGAACACTGAAGCTTTCTTT
cdr3_aa: CASSSLLGQTMNTEAFF

j_call: TRBJ2-1
clone_size: NA
d_call: TRBD2
v_call: TRBV2
cdr3_nt: TGTGCCAGCAGTACCGGGACTAGCGGGAATGAGCAGTTCTTC
cdr3_aa: CASSTGTSGNEQFF

j_call: TRBJ1-2
clone_size: NA
d_call: TRBD1
v_call: TRBV28
cdr3_nt: TGTGCCAGCAGTTTAGGGACAGTTTCGTATGGCTACACCTTC
cdr3_aa: CASSLGTVSYGYTF

j_call: TRBJ1-2
clone_size: NA
d_call: NA
v_call: TRBV7-2
cdr3_nt: TGTGCCAGCAGCTTAGCGCCGGGGAACTATGGCTACACCTTC
cdr3_aa: CASSLAPGNYGYTF

j_call: TRBJ1-6
clone_size: NA
d_call: TRBD1
v_call: TRBV2
cdr3_nt: TGTGCCAGCCGGGATACAGGGGGCGTTTCACCCCTCCACTTT
cdr3_aa: CASRDTGGVSPLHF

j_call: TRBJ1-2
clone_size: NA
d_call: NA
v_call: TRBV2
cdr3_nt: TGTGCCAGCAGAGTGGGTCAGGTGGATGGCTACACCTTC
cdr3_aa: CASRVGQVDGYTF

j_call: TRBJ2-3
clone_size: NA
d_call: TRBD2
v_call: TRBV11-2
cdr3_nt: TGTGCCAGCAGCTTGAGCGGGGGGCGAGATACGCAGTATTTT
cdr3_aa: CASSLSGGRDTQYF

j_call: TRBJ1-5
clone_size: NA
d_call: NA
v_call: TRBV19
cdr3_nt: TGTGCCAGTAGGGACAGCCAATATAGCAATCAGCCCCAGCATTTT
cdr3_aa: CASRDSQYSNQPQHF

j_call: TRBJ2-3
clone_size: NA
d_call: TRBD1
v_call: TRBV29-1
cdr3_nt: TGCAGCGTTGAAAAGGGGGCGGAAACAGATACGCAGTATTTT
cdr3_aa: CSVEKGAETDTQYF

j_call: TRBJ1-5
clone_size: few
d_call: TRBD1
v_call: TRBV6-5
cdr3_nt: TGTGCCAGCAGTTCTGACAGGGGCGGTCAGCCCCAGCATTTT
cdr3_aa: CASSSDRGGQPQHF

j_call: TRBJ2-1
clone_size: NA
d_call: TRBD2
v_call: TRBV5-4
cdr3_nt: TGTGCCAGCAGCACCCCCCTAGCGGCCTCCTACAATGAGCAGTTCTTC
cdr3_aa: CASSTPLAASYNEQFF

j_call: TRBJ1-2
clone_size: NA
d_call: NA
v_call: TRBV29-1
cdr3_nt: TGCAGCGTTGGCCAAAGGGGGGGAGGCTACACCTTC
cdr3_aa: CSVGQRGGGYTF

j_call: TRBJ2-7
clone_size: NA
d_call: TRBD1
v_call: TRBV6-6
cdr3_nt: TGTGCCAGCACCGCACAGGGGGCGGGGGAGCAGTACTTC
cdr3_aa: CASTAQGAGEQYF

j_call: TRBJ2-3
clone_size: NA
d_call: NA
v_call: TRBV9
cdr3_nt: TGTGCCAGCAGCCCCCCTGGGGGGGACATAAATACGCAGTATTTT
cdr3_aa: CASSPPGGDINTQYF

j_call: TRBJ2-7
clone_size: NA
d_call: TRBD2
v_call: TRBV5-4
cdr3_nt: TGTGCCAGCAGCCCCGGGGGGTTGAGAAGCGCCGACGAGCAGTACTTC
cdr3_aa: CASSPGGLRSADEQYF

j_call: TRBJ1-1
clone_size: few
d_call: NA
v_call: TRBV7-2
cdr3_nt: TGTGCCAGCAGCTTCGTCCAGGGGAGAGAAGCTTTCTTT
cdr3_aa: CASSFVQGREAFF

j_call: TRBJ1-1
clone_size: few
d_call: NA
v_call: TRBV5-4
cdr3_nt: TGTGCCAGCAGCATTACAGGGCGGTGGGCTGAAGCTTTCTTT
cdr3_aa: CASSITGRWAEAFF

j_call: TRBJ2-7
clone_size: NA
d_call: TRBD2
v_call: TRBV14
cdr3_nt: TGTGCCAGCAGTCCCGGACTAGCGGGAGTATACGAGCAGTACTTC
cdr3_aa: CASSPGLAGVYEQYF

j_call: TRBJ1-2
clone_size: NA
d_call: TRBD1
v_call: TRBV28
cdr3_nt: TGTGCCAGCACCCTGACAGGGTATGGCTACACCTTC
cdr3_aa: CASTLTGYGYTF

j_call: TRBJ1-1
clone_size: NA
d_call: NA
v_call: TRBV9
cdr3_nt: TGTGCCAGCAGCCGTGGGGGGAAATTGGGGTTGAACACTGAAGCTTTCTTT
cdr3_aa: CASSRGGKLGLNTEAFF

j_call: TRBJ1-6
clone_size: NA
d_call: TRBD1
v_call: TRBV4-2
cdr3_nt: TGTGCCAGCAGCCTCCCACCGGGACAGGGGGCTTCACCCCTCCACTTT
cdr3_aa: CASSLPPGQGASPLHF

j_call: TRBJ2-1
clone_size: NA
d_call: NA
v_call: TRBV7-3
cdr3_nt: TGTGCCAGCAGCCCCAGGGGAGGGGGTAGCTCCTACAATGAGCAGTTCTTC
cdr3_aa: CASSPRGGGSSYNEQFF

j_call: TRBJ2-5
clone_size: few
d_call: TRBD1
v_call: TRBV7-3
cdr3_nt: TGTGCCAGCAGCCTGGGGACAGGGGGAAAGACCCAGTACTTC
cdr3_aa: CASSLGTGGKTQYF

j_call: TRBJ2-2
clone_size: NA
d_call: TRBD2
v_call: TRBV5-1
cdr3_nt: TGCGCCAGCAGCCCCTCTAGCGGGAGCGGGTCCGGGGAGCTGTTTTTT
cdr3_aa: CASSPSSGSGSGELFF

j_call: TRBJ2-5
clone_size: NA
d_call: TRBD2
v_call: TRBV6-5
cdr3_nt: TGTGCCAGCCGATCGGCCGGGGGGGGGAAGGAGACCCAGTACTTC
cdr3_aa: CASRSAGGGKETQYF

j_call: TRBJ2-7
clone_size: NA
d_call: TRBD2
v_call: TRBV3-1/TRBV3-2
cdr3_nt: TGTGCCAGCAGCCCTAACCGGGACTACGGGCGTCGAGCCTCGCAGTACTTC
cdr3_aa: CASSPNRDYGRRASQYF

j_call: TRBJ2-1
clone_size: NA
d_call: TRBD1
v_call: TRBV27
cdr3_nt: TGTGCCAGCAGTATAGACAGGGGGTATGAGCAGTTCTTC
cdr3_aa: CASSIDRGYEQFF

j_call: TRBJ2-3
clone_size: NA
d_call: NA
v_call: TRBV11-2
cdr3_nt: TGTGCCAGCAGCAAGCAGGGACACCGCAACACAGATACGCAGTATTTT
cdr3_aa: CASSKQGHRNTDTQYF

j_call: TRBJ1-3
clone_size: once
d_call: NA
v_call: TRBV7-8
cdr3_nt: TGTGCCAGCAGCGAACAGGGTCACGGAAACACCATATATTTT
cdr3_aa: CASSEQGHGNTIYF

j_call: TRBJ1-5
clone_size: few
d_call: NA
v_call: TRBV4-1
cdr3_nt: TGCGCCAGCAGCCAAAGGGGACTGAGCAATCAGCCCCAGCATTTT
cdr3_aa: CASSQRGLSNQPQHF